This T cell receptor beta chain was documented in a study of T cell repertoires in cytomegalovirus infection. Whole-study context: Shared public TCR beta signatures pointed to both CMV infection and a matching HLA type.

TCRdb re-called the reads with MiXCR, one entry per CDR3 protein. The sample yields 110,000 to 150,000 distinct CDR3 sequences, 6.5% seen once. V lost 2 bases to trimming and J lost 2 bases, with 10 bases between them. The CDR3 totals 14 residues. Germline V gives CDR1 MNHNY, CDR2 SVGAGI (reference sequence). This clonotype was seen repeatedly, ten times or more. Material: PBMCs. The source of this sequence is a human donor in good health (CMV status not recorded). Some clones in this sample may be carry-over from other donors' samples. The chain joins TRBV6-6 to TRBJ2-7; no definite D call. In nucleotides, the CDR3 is TGTGCCAGCAGTTACGACACCCGCACCTACGAGCAGTACTTC. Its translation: CASSYDTRTYEQYF.